The 5 T cell receptor beta chains given below trace back to one sample, sequenced in a study of cytomegalovirus exposure and HLA in healthy donors. 60 Vbeta and 13 Jbeta primers were used in PCR. Here immunoSEQ multiplex PCR was the method, and the copy in TCRdb shows in-frame clones only, minus some. The table records about 180,000 clones, over 60% of them present only once. The sequencing input was PBMCs. The source is a man younger than 35 in good health and CMV-seronegative.

The chain has TRBV7-9 and TRBJ2-1; D remains unclear. Germline CDR1 SEHNR, CDR2 FQNEAQ (reference sequence). The V and J ends lost 3 bases and 2 bases respectively, with 11 bases between them. This CDR3 is built from 15 residues. The CDR3 nucleotides read TGTGCCAGCAGCTTTGAATTGGCCCCCTACAATGAGCAGTTCTTC. Translated: CASSFELAPYNEQFF.

This chain joins TRBV7-2 and TRBJ2-5, with TRBD1 identical over 7 bases. This CDR3 has 14 amino acids. Trimming cost V 5 bases and J 7 bases; bases outside gene matches: 10. Looked up from germline, CDR1 is SGHTA and CDR2 is FQGNSA. CDR3 sequence reads: CASSQLGAGGTQYF. The CDR3 nucleotides read TGTGCCAGCAGCCAATTGGGGGCAGGGGGGACCCAGTACTTC.

The rearrangement links TRBV30 to TRBJ1-3; TRBD1 agrees at 7 bases. The germline gives CDR1 GTSNPN, CDR2 SVGIG (reference sequence). The length of the CDR3 is 12 residues. Germline trimming cut 4 bases from V and 4 bases from J; bases unmatched to any gene: 1. CDR3 nucleotide sequence: TGTGCCTGGACGACAGGGGGAAACACCATATATTTT. Amino acid sequence: CAWTTGGNTIYF.

In nucleotides, the CDR3 is TGTGCCAGCAGCTTAAGGGGGGGACAGGGGATGGATAACGGGGAGCTGTTTTTT. It encodes CASSLRGGQGMDNGELFF. The chain employs TRBV7-8 and TRBJ2-2; TRBD1 agrees at 10 bases. Germline-derived CDR1 and CDR2 are SGHVS and FQNEAQ. This CDR3 has 18 amino acids. V shed 2 bases and J 7 bases; nucleotides not matched to a gene: 13.

This clone was seen more than once but under ten times. The rearrangement links TRBV28 to TRBJ2-7; the match to TRBD2 covers 9 bases. Germline values: CDR1 MDHEN, CDR2 SYDVKM. The CDR3 has 18 residues. V was pared by 8 bases and J by 0 bases, with 17 bases of the junction left unmatched. CDR3 DNA sequence: TGTGCCAGCTCTCAAACCGGGCTAGCGGGAAAGCGCTCCTACGAGCAGTACTTC. As protein: CASSQTGLAGKRSYEQYF.